This T cell receptor (beta chain) was profiled in a study of graft-versus-host responses after intestinal transplantation. Profiled with immunoSEQ multiplex PCR; TCRdb holds only in-frame clones, not every one. The sample includes 65,000 to 90,000 clones, roughly 92% seen only once; the top ten take about 0.4%. V was shortened by 0 bases and J by 2 bases, with 8 bases between the two germline ends. This CDR3 is 16 amino acids long. From germline, CDR1 is LGHNA and CDR2 YSLEER. With regard to this clone: Its antigen is unidentified.

The receptor was isolated from a human donor who was the organ donor for an intestinal transplant. The V gene is TRBV4-3, the J gene TRBJ2-6, with a possible D match to TRBD2 (6 bases). The input for sequencing was unstimulated CD8+ T cells sorted from spleen or lymph node cells, taken before transplant. In DNA form, the CDR3 reads TGCGCCAGCAGCCAAGATGGAGGGGCTGGGGCCAACGTCCTGACTTTC. It translates to CASSQDGGAGANVLTF.